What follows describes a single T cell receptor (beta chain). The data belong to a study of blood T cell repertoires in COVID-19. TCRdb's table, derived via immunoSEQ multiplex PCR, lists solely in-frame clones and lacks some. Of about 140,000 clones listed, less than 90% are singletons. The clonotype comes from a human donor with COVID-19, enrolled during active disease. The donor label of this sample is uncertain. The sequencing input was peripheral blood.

The CDR3 DNA reads TGTGCCAGCAGTGAAGTAGCGGGGGGGCTAACAGATACGCAGTATTTT. It specifies CASSEVAGGLTDTQYF. V and J are TRBV6-1 and TRBJ2-3, with 11 positions matching TRBD2. The J segment lost 3 bases and the V segment lost 1 base, leaving 3 bases of the junction unmatched. CDR1 and CDR2 from the germline V gene are MNHNS and SASEGT. The CDR3 has 16 residues.